One and the same sample provided the 27 T cell receptor beta chains below, sequenced in a study of patients and donors after allogeneic stem cell transplantation. TCRdb analysed the RT-PCR reads with MiXCR anew, one entry per CDR3 protein. Among roughly 140,000 distinct CDR3 sequences listed, roughly two fifths were seen once. The sequencing sample was made of blood, either unsorted or a sorted T cell fraction (not recorded which). All receptors come from a human donor who was either an allogeneic HSCT recipient or a stem cell or donor lymphocyte infusion donor (not recorded which). It is not recorded whose cells these are; they may come from a transplant donor.

This clonotype came up a few times. V and J are TRBV12-3 or TRBV12-4 and TRBJ1-2; TRBD1 matches at 9 bases. This CDR3 is built from 16 residues. J lost 3 bases, V lost 6 bases, and 11 bases had no gene match. The CDR3 DNA reads as TGTGCCAGCAGGACCGGGACAGGGAGTTTTTACTATGGCTACACCTTC. Its translation is CASRTGTGSFYYGYTF.

The gene calls are TRBV20-1 and TRBJ2-7, with 11 bases matching TRBD2. With V trimmed by 5 bases and J by 0 bases, 9 bases remained unmatched. The CDR3 has 16 amino acids. Germline V gene data show CDR1 as DFQATT and CDR2 as SNEGSKA (reference sequence). CDR3 nucleotides: TGCAGTGCTTGCCCGGGACTAGCGGCGAGCTCCTACGAGCAGTACTTC. It translates to CSACPGLAASSYEQYF.

This clonotype has more than one count but fewer than ten. The chain employs TRBV19 and TRBJ2-1; TRBD2 might be the D (5 bases). This CDR3 region has 10 residues. Germline CDR1 is LNHDA and CDR2 is SQIVND (reference sequence). V was shortened by 11 bases and J by 8 bases, with 10 bases between the two germline ends. The CDR3 loop is CASGYDEQFF. The DNA of the CDR3 is TGTGCCTCGGGGTACGATGAGCAGTTCTTC.

V gene TRBV12-3 or TRBV12-4 combines with J gene TRBJ1-1, with a tentative D call TRBD1 (6 bases). The CDR3 length is 15 residues. The ends were cut back, 5 bases at V and 4 bases at J, with 17 bases in the middle. The CDR3 loop reads CASSDHRERVTEAFF. CDR3 DNA sequence: TGTGCCAGCAGTGACCACAGGGAAAGAGTCACTGAAGCTTTCTTT.

V is TRBV20-1 and J is TRBJ2-7; D uncertain. Trimming removed 2 bases from V and 2 bases from J, with 22 bases in between. Germline V gene sequence: CDR1 DFQATT, CDR2 SNEGSKA (reference sequence). The length of the CDR3 is 17 residues. The CDR3: CSARFYVSEIRAYEQYF. CDR3 nucleotide sequence: TGCAGTGCTAGATTCTATGTTTCAGAGATTCGGGCCTACGAGCAGTACTTC.

The table lists this clonotype with a few counts. The V gene is TRBV6-5, the J gene TRBJ2-3, with D uncertain. The CDR3 spans 15 residues. Germline assignment: CDR1 MNHEY and CDR2 SVGAGI. Trimming removed 4 bases at V and 2 bases at J, with 13 bases between. The CDR3 loop reads CASSFSDGDTDTQYF. CDR3 bases: TGTGCCAGCAGTTTTTCGGACGGAGACACAGATACGCAGTATTTT.

The CDR3 loop is CSATRPIYNEQFF. The DNA of the CDR3 is TGCAGTGCCACGCGGCCGATCTACAATGAGCAGTTCTTC. The chain has TRBV20-1 and TRBJ2-1; D remains unclear. This CDR3 has 13 residues. V was shortened by 6 bases and J by 3 bases, with 12 bases between the two germline ends. Germline values: CDR1 DFQATT, CDR2 SNEGSKA (reference sequence).

The chain couples TRBV6-5 to TRBJ2-5; D unclear. The CDR3 runs to 15 residues. Trimming removed 4 bases at V and 4 bases at J, with 16 bases between. The V gene's germline CDR1 is MNHEY and CDR2 SVGAGI. The CDR3 sequence: CASSSGGASGETQYF. CDR3 nucleotide sequence: TGTGCCAGCAGTTCGGGTGGAGCCTCGGGAGAGACCCAGTACTTC.

The V and J genes are TRBV20-1 and TRBJ2-1; D is possibly TRBD2 (5 bases). This CDR3 comprises 12 residues. The germline V gene has CDR1 DFQATT and CDR2 SNEGSKA (reference sequence). Trimming removed 4 bases from V and 4 bases from J, with 8 bases in between. The CDR3 spells CSAIATYNEQFF. The CDR3, as DNA: TGCAGTGCTATAGCGACTTACAATGAGCAGTTCTTC.

This clonotype has ten or more counts. The genes are TRBV7-9 and TRBJ1-2; D unresolved. The germline gives CDR1 SEHNR, CDR2 FQNEAQ (reference sequence). V dropped 1 base and J dropped 9 bases, with 9 bases sitting between them. The CDR3 extends over 12 amino acids. CDR3 residues: CASSLGVVSYTF. CDR3 DNA: TGTGCCAGCAGCTTAGGAGTAGTGAGCTACACCTTC.

The chain uses TRBV20-1 and TRBJ2-1; 8 bases map to TRBD1. The CDR3 totals 13 residues. Trimming took 6 bases from V and 4 from J; bases not matched to a gene: 5. Looked up from germline, CDR1 is DFQATT and CDR2 is SNEGSKA (reference sequence). The CDR3 sequence is CSAQHRGYNEQFF. CDR3 nucleotide sequence: TGCAGTGCCCAGCACAGGGGGTACAATGAGCAGTTCTTC.

The genes are TRBV28 and TRBJ1-4, with a tentative D call TRBD1 (6 bases). CDR3 size: 14 residues. Germline-derived CDR1 and CDR2 are MDHEN and SYDVKM. V lost 9 bases and J lost 7, with 18 bases in between. The CDR3 DNA is TGTGCCAGTGCTAAAGGGTGGGGGCTTGAAAAACTGTTTTTT. It encodes CASAKGWGLEKLFF.

The V and J genes are TRBV7-8 and TRBJ1-3; no reliable D call. The CDR3 is 17 amino acids. Germline CDR1 is SGHVS and CDR2 is FQNEAQ. The germline V and J ends were trimmed by 5 bases and 0 bases, with 17 bases remaining between them. The CDR3 spells CASSPPIWDSSGNTIYF. The CDR3 DNA reads as TGTGCCAGCAGCCCACCCATTTGGGATAGCTCTGGAAACACCATATATTTT.

This clonotype was counted only a few times. The V and J genes are TRBV6-2 or TRBV6-3 and TRBJ1-1; D unclear. Germline V CDR1 and CDR2: MNHEY, SVGEGT. The CDR3 is made up of 13 amino acids. The V and J ends lost 4 bases and 6 bases respectively, with 12 bases between them. CDR3 nucleotides: TGTGCCAGCAGTTTTACTTATGGGGCTGAAGCTTTCTTT. Residues: CASSFTYGAEAFF.

This clonotype appeared many times. The V and J genes are TRBV20-1 and TRBJ1-2, with 7 bases that match TRBD1. Per the germline V gene, CDR1 is DFQATT and CDR2 is SNEGSKA (reference sequence). The CDR3 sequence is 13 residues long. CDR3 DNA: TGCAAGGGACAGAACTTTACTAACTATGGCTACACCTTC. It encodes CKGQNFTNYGYTF.

The chain carries TRBV7-2 and TRBJ1-1, with TRBD1 identical over 7 bases. V shed 5 bases and J 1 base; nucleotides not matched to a gene: 7. This CDR3 spans 15 amino acids. The germline V gene has CDR1 SGHTA and CDR2 FQGNSA. DNA of the CDR3: TGTGCCAGCAGCCTAACCGGGACAGCGAACACTGAAGCTTTCTTT. This encodes CASSLTGTANTEAFF.

V and J are TRBV6-5 and TRBJ1-2; D is ambiguous. Trimming cost V 0 bases and J 2 bases, with 7 bases left between them. The CDR3 spans 14 residues. The germline gives CDR1 MNHEY, CDR2 SVGAGI. For the CDR3, the DNA is TGTGCCAGCAGTTACTCCGCAGCCAACTATGGCTACACCTTC. This codes for CASSYSAANYGYTF.

The V and J genes are TRBV10-3 and TRBJ2-3, with 8 bases identical to TRBD2. The CDR3 extends over 16 amino acids. From germline, CDR1 is ENHRY and CDR2 SYGVKD. With 6 bases clipped from V and 5 bases from J, the junction kept 13 bases outside the gene matches. The CDR3 DNA reads as TGTGCCATCAGCGTCGTAGCGGGAAGTTTGGGAGATACGCAGTATTTT. The encoded protein is CAISVVAGSLGDTQYF.

The genes are TRBV7-9 and TRBJ1-2; 7 bases agree with TRBD1. V was clipped by 5 bases and J by 5 bases; unmatched bases: 5. The CDR3 is 13 residues long. Per the germline V gene, CDR1 is SEHNR and CDR2 is FQNEAQ (reference sequence). CDR3 sequence (DNA): TGTGCCAGCAGCACAAGACAGGGTTATGGCTACACCTTC. Translated, it gives CASSTRQGYGYTF.

The V and J genes are TRBV6-5 and TRBJ2-1; D remains unclear. The CDR3 loop spans 13 amino acids. Trimming took 7 bases from V and 6 from J, leaving 13 bases between them. CDR1 and CDR2 (germline): MNHEY, SVGAGI. The CDR3: CASNRAEANEQFF. In DNA form, the CDR3 reads TGTGCCAGCAACCGGGCTGAGGCCAATGAGCAGTTCTTC.

The CDR3 nucleotides read TGTGCCAGCAGGGGGAACAACTATGGCTACACCTTC. Amino acids: CASRGNNYGYTF. V gene TRBV6-1 combines with J gene TRBJ1-2; no definite D call. V was clipped by 6 bases and J by 2 bases, with 7 bases between them. There are 12 residues in the CDR3. Germline V gene lookup returns CDR1 MNHNS and CDR2 SASEGT.

There are a few counts of this clonotype. This sequence joins TRBV21-1 and TRBJ1-2; the D call TRBD1 from the table was never checked on the DNA. TRBV21-1 is designated a pseudogene. CDR3 length: 13 amino acids. CDR3 nucleotide sequence: TGTGCCAGCAGCAACATCCCGTATGGTGGCTACACCTTC. Residues: CASSNIPYGGYTF.

This chain uses TRBV12-3 or TRBV12-4 with TRBJ2-1, with a possible D match to TRBD2 (6 bases). This CDR3 is 13 amino acids long. The V end was cut by 8 bases, the J end by 9 bases, with 17 bases between. The chain's CDR3 is CASRDFLPGEQFF. In DNA, the CDR3 is TGTGCCAGCCGGGACTTCCTCCCCGGTGAGCAGTTCTTC.

This clonotype was observed a few times. V usage is TRBV7-9 and J usage is TRBJ1-5, with D unresolved. Deletions cut 5 bases from V and 2 bases from J, with 13 bases between. The germline V gene has CDR1 SEHNR and CDR2 FQNEAQ (reference sequence). The length of the CDR3 is 15 residues. CDR3 residues: CASSPPGVGNQPQHF. CDR3 coding DNA: TGTGCCAGCAGCCCTCCCGGGGTAGGCAATCAGCCCCAGCATTTT.

CDR3 sequence: CASSLDPTGWDTGELFF. CDR3 DNA: TGCGCCAGCAGCTTGGACCCGACAGGATGGGACACCGGGGAGCTGTTTTTT. The chain recombines TRBV5-1 with TRBJ2-2, with D maybe TRBD1 (6 bases). This CDR3 contains 17 residues. Per germline, CDR1 SGHRS and CDR2 YFSETQ. Trimming pared 0 bases from V and 3 bases from J, leaving 15 bases between.

The chain uses TRBV20-1 and TRBJ1-2; no clear D gene. V lost 5 bases, J lost 4 bases, and 8 bases lay in between. This CDR3 comprises 11 residues. Germline values: CDR1 DFQATT, CDR2 SNEGSKA (reference sequence). The CDR3 is CSAGEPYGYTF. CDR3 sequence (DNA): TGCAGTGCTGGTGAGCCCTATGGCTACACCTTC.

The chain links TRBV27 to TRBJ1-5; D is perhaps TRBD1 (6 bases). The CDR3 length is 16 residues. Looked up from germline, CDR1 is MNHEY and CDR2 is SMNVEV (reference sequence). V lost 4 bases, J lost 0 bases, and 13 bases lay in between. CDR3 protein: CASSWGALGSNQPQHF. CDR3 bases: TGTGCCAGCAGTTGGGGGGCGTTGGGTAGCAATCAGCCCCAGCATTTT.